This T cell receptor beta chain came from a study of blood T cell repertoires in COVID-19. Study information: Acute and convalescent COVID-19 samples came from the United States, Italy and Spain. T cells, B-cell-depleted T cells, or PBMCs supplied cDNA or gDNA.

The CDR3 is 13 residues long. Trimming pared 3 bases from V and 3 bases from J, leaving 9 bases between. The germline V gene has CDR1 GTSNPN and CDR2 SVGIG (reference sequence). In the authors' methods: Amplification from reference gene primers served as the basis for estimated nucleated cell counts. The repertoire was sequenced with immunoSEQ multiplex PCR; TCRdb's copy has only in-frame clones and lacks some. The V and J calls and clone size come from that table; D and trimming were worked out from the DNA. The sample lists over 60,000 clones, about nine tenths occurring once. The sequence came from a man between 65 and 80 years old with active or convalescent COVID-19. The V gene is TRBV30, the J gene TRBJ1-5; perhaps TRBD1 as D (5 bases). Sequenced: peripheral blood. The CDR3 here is CAWSRQSNQPQHF. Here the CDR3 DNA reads TGTGCCTGGAGCCGACAGTCCAATCAGCCCCAGCATTTT.